Detailed here is one TCR beta chain. What it binds is not known. This specimen comes from a study of T cells in Graves' hyperthyroidism and ophthalmopathy. At the level of the study: The authors collected peripheral blood at initial diagnosis, before any treatment.

RNA transcripts were the template for amplifying TCR beta CDR3 regions. HTBI primers drove first-round RT-PCR of the TCR CDR3. TCRdb reprocessed the multiplex PCR reads with MiXCR, giving one entry per CDR3 protein. Of around 540,000 distinct CDR3 sequences listed, about 16% were seen once; the top ten hold approximately 30%. Whole-study findings and limits: Most expanded thyroid clonotypes above 0.001 recurred in blood. Classification by a 13 V-J model distinguished ophthalmopathy from stable hyperthyroidism. The model anticipated ophthalmopathy a median around 6 months pre-onset.

The V segment lost 6 bases and the J segment 14 bases; nucleotides outside the gene matches: 8. The length of the CDR3 is 12 residues. Germline lookup yields CDR1 SEHNR and CDR2 FQNEAQ (reference sequence). V usage is TRBV7-9 and J usage is TRBJ2-1; TRBD2 agrees at 9 bases. The source material was blood. This clonotype originated in a woman in her 30s with Graves' ophthalmopathy. In DNA, the CDR3 is TGTGCCAGCAGTTTGATAGCGGGAGATAAGTTCTTC. Its protein is CASSLIAGDKFF.